This T cell receptor beta chain originates from a study of T-cell reconstitution after alpha-beta-depleted transplantation in children. Study-wide results and caveats: Expanded graft clones numbering several hundred reportedly gave rise to alpha-beta T cells about two months after transplant. Hyperexpanded clones declined; after one year, newly produced T cells mostly supplied diversity. TCRbeta diversity was high at day 60 in some patients (a result of surviving recipient T cells and thymic progenitors).

CDR1 is SNHLY, CDR2 FYNNEI, per germline. V was trimmed by 4 bases and J by 4 bases, leaving 16 bases between them. This CDR3 is 15 amino acids long. A library of TCRbeta sequences, prepared with unique molecular identifiers, was generated. TCRdb ran MiXCR on the PCR reads and lists one entry per CDR3 protein. The sample has a few hundred thousand distinct CDR3 sequences, 24% seen once; the top ten hold about 5%. A word on this clonotype: Antigen unknown.

V gene TRBV2 combines with J gene TRBJ1-1; D gene ambiguous. The sequencing used PBMCs, mostly from graft donor cells, collected 360 days after TCRalphabeta/CD19-depleted stem cell transplant. This clonotype was obtained from a female patient between 2 and 15 years old who had a stem cell transplant for congenital amegakaryocytic thrombocytopenia, so the T cells may come from the graft donor. The chain's CDR3 is CASSAFVGEGTEAFF. CDR3 nucleotide sequence: TGTGCCAGCAGTGCGTTCGTCGGGGAGGGCACTGAAGCTTTCTTT.